Listed here are 24 T cell receptor beta chains from one sample, sequenced in a study of cytotoxic CD8 clonotypes in ibrutinib-treated CLL. Method: immunoSEQ multiplex PCR; TCRdb's copy keeps in-frame clones and lacks some. Of some 100,000 clones listed, approximately 58% are singletons. Sequenced material: PBMCs, taken after 24 months of ibrutinib treatment. These receptors came from a human donor with chronic lymphocytic leukemia.

V usage is TRBV15 and J usage is TRBJ1-4; D is unresolved. Germline lookup yields CDR1 LNHNV and CDR2 YYDKDF (reference sequence). The CDR3 runs 15 residues. The ends were cut back, 1 base at V and 5 bases at J, with 11 bases in the middle. The chain's CDR3 is CATSRGVVGNEKLFF. CDR3 coding DNA: TGTGCCACCAGCAGAGGTGTAGTGGGGAATGAAAAACTGTTTTTT.

The rearrangement links TRBV6-5 to TRBJ2-3, with D perhaps being TRBD1 or TRBD2 (6 bases each). The CDR3 is 14 residues long. With 6 bases removed from V and 3 bases from J, the gap between germline ends came to 13 bases. In germline, CDR1 is MNHEY, CDR2 SVGAGI. For the CDR3, the DNA is TGTGCCAGCAGGGAGGGGGGCTCAACAGATACGCAGTATTTT. Its translation is CASREGGSTDTQYF.

The chain joins TRBV14 to TRBJ2-1; possibly TRBD2 for D (5 bases). The CDR3 runs to 19 residues. Germline CDR1 reads SGHDN; CDR2 reads FVKESK. V lost 3 bases to trimming and J lost 2 bases, with 23 bases between them. The CDR3 nucleotides read TGTGCCAGCAGCCACACCCTACCACGGGGTTACGACCCCTACAATGAGCAGTTCTTC. As protein: CASSHTLPRGYDPYNEQFF.

J is TRBJ2-7 and V is TRBV25-1; D gene unclear. Deletions cut 1 base from V and 5 bases from J, with 18 bases between. The CDR3 sequence is 16 residues long. Per the germline V gene, CDR1 is MGHDK and CDR2 is SYGVNS. This CDR3 reads CASSESRALRRHEQYF. In nucleotides, the CDR3 is TGTGCCAGCAGTGAATCCCGGGCATTACGTCGCCACGAGCAGTACTTC.

This clone was detected only a few times. The J gene is TRBJ1-2, the V gene TRBV7-8; TRBD1 matches at 8 bases. Germline loops: CDR1 SGHVS, CDR2 FQNEAQ. CDR3 length: 15 residues. V lost 5 bases, J lost 8 bases, and 13 bases stayed unmatched. The CDR3 nucleotides read TGTGCCAGCAGCCCGGTTTTAGAGCAGGGGGCAGGCTACACCTTC. Encoded protein: CASSPVLEQGAGYTF.

The chain employs TRBV18 and TRBJ1-4, with D unresolved. The CDR3 contains 11 residues. V was pared by 3 bases and J by 5 bases, with 1 base between. CDR1 is KGHSH, CDR2 LQKENI, per germline. The CDR3 region is CASSPNEKLFF. CDR3 coding DNA: TGTGCCAGCTCACCGAATGAAAAACTGTTTTTT. Based on the CDR3 plus reference TRBV18 and TRBJ1-4, the full variable domain is NAGVMQNPRHLVRRRGQEARLRCSPMKGHSHVYWYRQLPEEGLKFMVYLQKENIIDESGMPKERFSAEFPKEGPSILRIQQVVRGDSAAYFCASSPNEKLFFGSGTQLSVL.

This chain joins TRBV11-3 and TRBJ2-3; 7 bases map to TRBD1. This CDR3 is built from 18 residues. Germline CDR1 reads SGHNT; CDR2 reads YENEEA. V gave up 2 bases and J gave up 3 bases; unmatched junction bases: 14. The CDR3 sequence is CASSLRGLRTGKTDTQYF. The CDR3 DNA follows: TGTGCCAGCAGCTTAAGGGGGCTGCGGACAGGAAAGACAGATACGCAGTATTTT.

The chain has TRBV27 and TRBJ1-3, with D tentatively TRBD1 (6 bases). CDR3 size: 15 residues. Between the trimmed V and J ends, which lost 5 bases and 3 bases, there was a span of 14 bases. Germline V gene sequence: CDR1 MNHEY, CDR2 SMNVEV (reference sequence). CDR3 sequence reads: CASSLARGGGNTIYF. In DNA form, the CDR3 reads TGTGCCAGCAGTCTCGCCAGGGGAGGTGGAAACACCATATATTTT.

The chain carries TRBV19 and TRBJ2-5; D gene uncertain. CDR1 LNHDA and CDR2 SQIVND come from the germline V gene (reference sequence). CDR3 length: 13 residues. Deletions cut 5 bases from V and 2 bases from J, with 9 bases between. The CDR3 sequence: CASSSTLQETQYF. The CDR3 DNA is TGTGCCAGTAGTTCAACATTACAAGAGACCCAGTACTTC.

This clone was observed a handful of times. The genes are TRBV15 and TRBJ2-7, with TRBD2 matching over 8 bases. CDR1 is LNHNV, CDR2 YYDKDF, per germline (reference sequence). V was pared by 0 bases and J by 1 base, with 5 bases of the junction left unmatched. The CDR3 length is 16 residues. CDR3 sequence: CATSRDEAGGSYEQYF. CDR3 coding DNA: TGTGCCACCAGCAGAGATGAGGCGGGGGGATCCTACGAGCAGTACTTC.

The J gene is TRBJ2-7, the V gene TRBV6-1, with D possibly matching TRBD2 (6 bases). Germline V gene lookup returns CDR1 MNHNS and CDR2 SASEGT. V was shortened by 4 bases and J by 3 bases, with 16 bases between the two germline ends. CDR3 size: 15 residues. This chain's CDR3 is CASSVQGGGVYEQYF. The CDR3 bases are TGTGCCAGCAGTGTTCAGGGAGGTGGGGTCTACGAGCAGTACTTC.

The chain joins TRBV7-9 to TRBJ1-6; 9 nucleotides align to TRBD1. V dropped 8 bases and J dropped 9; count of bases not matched to a gene: 14. Germline CDR1 reads SEHNR; CDR2 reads FQNEAQ (reference sequence). The CDR3 runs to 16 residues. The DNA of the CDR3 is TGTGCCAGCGGGCTTATTCGTGGACAGGGGTTTTCACCCCTCCACTTT. Residues: CASGLIRGQGFSPLHF.

The V call is TRBV7-3, the J call TRBJ2-1; TRBD2 aligns across 9 bases. Germline V gene sequence: CDR1 SGHTA, CDR2 FQGTGA. The CDR3 has 14 residues. The trim removed 1 base at V and 9 bases at J, leaving 4 bases unmatched. The CDR3 here is CASSLIAGDSEQFF. Here the CDR3 DNA reads TGTGCCAGCAGCTTAATAGCGGGGGACAGTGAGCAGTTCTTC. Full variable domain (missing parts from reference TRBV7-3 and TRBJ2-1): GAGVSQTPSNKVTEKGKYVELRCDPISGHTALYWYRQSLGQGPEFLIYFQGTGAADDSGLPNDRFFAVRPEGSVSTLKIQRTERGDSAVYLCASSLIAGDSEQFFGPGTRLTVL.

The chain uses TRBV7-2 and TRBJ2-4, with a weak D call TRBD2 (5 bases). CDR1 and CDR2 (germline): SGHTA, FQGNSA. V shed 2 bases and J shed 6 bases, with 14 bases lying between them. This CDR3 has 15 amino acids. The CDR3 bases are TGTGCCAGCAGCTTATCAGGCGTGGCGGGAAACATTCAGTACTTC. Encoded protein: CASSLSGVAGNIQYF. Full variable domain (missing parts from reference TRBV7-2 and TRBJ2-4): GAGVSQSPSNKVTEKGKDVELRCDPISGHTALYWYRQSLGQGLEFLIYFQGNSAPDKSGLPSDRFSAERTGGSVSTLTIQRTQQEDSAVYLCASSLSGVAGNIQYFGAGTRLSVL.

The DNA for the CDR3 is TGTGCCAGCAGCTCCGCCGGGACTTCAGCTCCCGATACTTACGAGCAGTACTTC. Translating it yields CASSSAGTSAPDTYEQYF. This chain connects TRBV11-3 to TRBJ2-7; a weak D match, TRBD2 (6 bases). V shed 4 bases and J shed 4 bases, with 26 bases lying between them. This CDR3 contains 18 residues. Germline values: CDR1 SGHNT, CDR2 YENEEA.

The J gene is TRBJ1-5, the V gene TRBV19; 10 nucleotides align to TRBD1. The CDR3 sequence is 15 residues long. V lost 6 bases and J lost 4; bases outside the gene matches: 6. CDR1 and CDR2 (germline): LNHDA, SQIVND (reference sequence). The CDR3: CASRGGQGWNQPQHF. In DNA form, the CDR3 reads TGTGCCAGTAGGGGGGGACAGGGGTGGAATCAGCCCCAGCATTTT.

Written as DNA, the CDR3 is TGTGCCAGCAGTTACCAAAAACAGGAAGCTTTCTTT. Protein: CASSYQKQEAFF. The chain couples TRBV6-5 to TRBJ1-1; D unresolved. Germline V gene sequence: CDR1 MNHEY, CDR2 SVGAGI. The CDR3 has 12 residues. Deletions cut 2 bases from V and 8 bases from J, with 9 bases between.

This clone has more than one count but fewer than ten. V is TRBV9 and J is TRBJ1-2; 7 bases agree with TRBD1. The CDR3 consists of 13 residues. V shed 4 bases, J shed 8 bases, and the junction held 8 bases outside the gene matches. Looked up from germline, CDR1 is SGDLS and CDR2 is YYNGEE. The CDR3 region has the DNA TGTGCCAGCAGCCCAAATAACAGGGGCGGCTACACCTTC. This sequence encodes CASSPNNRGGYTF.

V gene TRBV5-5 combines with J gene TRBJ1-3; D remains ambiguous. Trimming shortened V by 2 bases and J by 1 base, and 7 bases separated the two germline ends. CDR1 is SGHKS, CDR2 YYEKEE, per germline (reference sequence). CDR3 size: 14 residues. CDR3 DNA sequence: TGTGCCAGCAGCTTTAAGGAATCTGGAAACACCATATATTTT. This gives the protein CASSFKESGNTIYF. The complete variable domain, with remaining parts taken from reference TRBV5-5 and TRBJ1-3, reads DAGVTQSPTHLIKTRGQQVTLRCSPISGHKSVSWYQQVLGQGPQFIFQYYEKEERGRGNFPDRFSARQFPNYSSELNVNALLLGDSALYLCASSFKESGNTIYFGEGSWLTVV.

This clone was counted at least ten times. The V gene is TRBV6-1, the J gene TRBJ1-1, with no clear D. Trimming left V 2 bases short and J 11 bases short, with 12 bases between. In germline, CDR1 is MNHNS, CDR2 SASEGT. The CDR3 covers 12 residues. CDR3 residues: CASSEWSLTAFF. The CDR3 DNA reads as TGTGCCAGCAGTGAATGGTCCCTGACTGCTTTCTTT.

The chain has TRBV5-8 and TRBJ2-7; tentatively, D is TRBD2 (7 bases). The V gene's germline CDR1 is SGHTS and CDR2 YDEGEE. The CDR3 has 14 amino acids. Trimming shortened V by 4 bases and J by 3 bases, and 14 bases separated the two germline ends. CDR3 nucleotides: TGTGCCAGCAGCCTGGGGGGGCGTAGCTACGAGCAGTACTTC. The encoded protein is CASSLGGRSYEQYF. The complete variable domain, with remaining parts taken from reference TRBV5-8 and TRBJ2-7, reads EAGVTQSPTHLIKTRGQQATLRCSPISGHTSVYWYQQALGLGLQFLLWYDEGEERNRGNFPPRFSGRQFPNYSSELNVNALELEDSALYLCASSLGGRSYEQYFGPGTRLTVT.

The V and J genes are TRBV7-8 and TRBJ2-3; D ambiguous. Germline CDR1 SGHVS, CDR2 FQNEAQ. Trimming removed 4 bases from V and 7 bases from J, with 15 bases in between. The CDR3 runs to 14 residues. In DNA, the CDR3 is TGTGCCAGCAGCTCCGGACGAGAATTTCATACGCAGTATTTT. Translated: CASSSGREFHTQYF.

This chain links TRBV6-1 with TRBJ2-7; TRBD1 is a possible D gene (5 bases). The CDR3 has 14 residues. V was shortened by 4 bases and J by 5 bases, with 15 bases between the two germline ends. Germline V gene sequence: CDR1 MNHNS, CDR2 SASEGT. This CDR3 reads CASSGPPGKDEQYF. CDR3 coding DNA: TGTGCCAGCAGTGGCCCTCCAGGGAAAGACGAGCAGTACTTC.

The rearrangement links TRBV5-5 to TRBJ1-3, with D unclear. The CDR3 covers 13 residues. Germline lookup yields CDR1 SGHKS and CDR2 YYEKEE (reference sequence). Trimming removed 1 base at V and 4 bases at J, with 6 bases between. This chain's CDR3 is CASSLRLGNTIYF. The CDR3 DNA sequence: TGTGCCAGCAGCTTGAGGCTAGGAAACACCATATATTTT. The full variable domain, with the rest looked up from reference TRBV5-5 and TRBJ1-3, is DAGVTQSPTHLIKTRGQQVTLRCSPISGHKSVSWYQQVLGQGPQFIFQYYEKEERGRGNFPDRFSARQFPNYSSELNVNALLLGDSALYLCASSLRLGNTIYFGEGSWLTVV.